This T cell receptor (beta chain) was observed in a study of CD8+ T cells in alopecia areata. Points from the study as a whole: A large proportion of expanded lesional clones were detected persisting in scalp and blood during tofacitinib. Researchers report lesional scalp, most notably alopecia totalis/universalis, outstripped normal scalp in clonality. Scalp clonality dropped significantly under tofacitinib, as did expanded CD8+ top-100 clones.

Comment on this clone: Its antigen remains unidentified.

Treatment: oral pan-JAK inhibitor, 5-10 mg twice daily. Obtained from alopecia areata patients were lesional scalp punch biopsies along with peripheral blood. CDR1 is MNHNS, CDR2 SASEGT, per germline. Trimming shortened V by 1 base and J by 11 bases, and 20 bases separated the two germline ends. The CDR3 has 15 amino acids. Extracted RNA was reverse transcribed into cDNA, the sequencing template. Assay used: immunoSEQ multiplex PCR; TCRdb lists only in-frame clones, some missing. The data contain around 2,000 clones, 65% to 85% of them singletons. This receptor was obtained from a human donor with alopecia areata. The material was skin, obtained at week 44, from a patient treated with tofacitinib. This chain connects TRBV6-1 to TRBJ1-1; D is perhaps TRBD1 (5 bases). The CDR3 is CASSEVGAVRGEAFF. In DNA form, the CDR3 reads TGTGCCAGCAGTGAAGTGGGTGCCGTTAGGGGAGAGGCTTTCTTT.